Listed below are T cell receptor beta chains from one sample, sequenced in a study of human T cells and chemical hapten exposure. MiXCR, applied by TCRdb to the RACE reads, yields one record per CDR3 protein. Counted here are approximately 80,000 distinct CDR3 sequences, over 6% occurring once; the ten biggest clones make up around 1.5%. The starting material was whole blood, obtained in connection with sensitization to the hapten diphenylcyclopropenone (DPC). These receptors originate from a woman between 25 and 40 years old with alopecia areata. Some clones in this sample may be carry-over from other donors' samples. The CDR3 runs from the conserved cysteine through the conserved F or W. The D gene is left open where the match is weak. Clone size appears in some rows only: once, few, many, or a class for an expanded clone.

>TRBV5-1|TRBJ2-2|.|.
CASSLGALAGELFF
TGCGCCAGCAGCTTGGGAGCTCTGGCCGGGGAGCTGTTTTTT
>TRBV5-4|TRBJ1-5|few|TRBD1
CASSVTGVSNQPQHF
TGTGCCAGCAGCGTAACAGGGGTTAGCAATCAGCCCCAGCATTTT
>TRBV28|TRBJ2-4|many|TRBD1
CASSRQGKNIQYF
TGTGCCAGCAGTCGACAGGGGAAAAACATTCAGTACTTC
>TRBV7-2|TRBJ2-7|.|TRBD2
CASSRGGAREQYF
TGTGCCAGCAGCCGCGGGGGGGCACGCGAGCAGTACTTC
>TRBV15|TRBJ2-1|.|.
CATSRDGNAVNEQFF
TGTGCCACCAGCAGAGATGGGAACGCCGTCAATGAGCAGTTCTTC
>TRBV28|TRBJ1-5|many|.
CASSQHQPQHF
TGTGCCAGCAGCCAACATCAGCCCCAGCATTTT
>TRBV12-3/TRBV12-4|TRBJ2-1|few|.
CASSSTSYNEQFF
TGTGCCAGCAGTTCAACCTCCTACAATGAGCAGTTCTTC
>TRBV18|TRBJ2-1|many|.
CASSPFTRSSYNEQFF
TGTGCCAGCTCACCCTTCACCCGGAGCTCCTACAATGAGCAGTTCTTC
>TRBV10-2|TRBJ2-7|many|.
CASSSNPPYEQYF
TGCGCCAGCAGTTCTAATCCCCCCTACGAGCAGTACTTC
>TRBV6-5|TRBJ1-3|few|.
CAKTVGNTIYF
TGTGCCAAAACAGTCGGAAACACCATATATTTT
>TRBV29-1|TRBJ1-2|.|.
CSVRTIIMSGYTF
TGCAGCGTGCGGACAATCATCATGTCAGGCTACACCTTC
>TRBV5-6|TRBJ2-1|many|.
CASSSEYGEQFF
TGTGCCAGCAGCTCTGAGTACGGTGAGCAGTTCTTC
>TRBV6-5|TRBJ2-3|few|TRBD2
CASSWGRGDTDTQYF
TGTGCCAGCAGTTGGGGCCGGGGGGACACAGATACGCAGTATTTT
>TRBV6-5|TRBJ2-7|many|.
CASSYSGTSDGEQYF
TGTGCCAGCAGTTACTCCGGGACCTCCGACGGGGAGCAGTACTTC
>TRBV30|TRBJ1-1|many|TRBD1
CAWSVYWTGTEAFF
TGTGCCTGGAGCGTCTATTGGACAGGGACTGAAGCTTTCTTT
>TRBV20-1|TRBJ1-1|few|.
CSARGGPRYTEAFF
TGCAGTGCTAGAGGGGGCCCCCGATATACTGAAGCTTTCTTT
>TRBV18|TRBJ2-1|.|TRBD2
CASSPSGGATIHEQFF
TGTGCCAGCTCACCTAGCGGGGGGGCCACCATCCATGAGCAGTTCTTC
>TRBV25-1|TRBJ1-1|many|.
CASSDPTGLGTEAFF
TGTGCCAGCAGTGATCCCACAGGGTTAGGCACTGAAGCTTTCTTT
>TRBV6-5|TRBJ1-5|many|TRBD1
CASSPDRGHNQPQHF
TGTGCCAGCAGTCCAGACAGGGGGCACAATCAGCCCCAGCATTTT
>TRBV5-4|TRBJ2-1|many|TRBD2
CASSWGGLAGGGNEQFF
TGTGCCAGCAGCTGGGGGGGCTTAGCGGGGGGCGGGAATGAGCAGTTCTTC
>TRBV6-5|TRBJ2-3|few|.
CASSSPWPSTDTQYF
TGTGCCAGCAGTTCCCCGTGGCCTAGCACAGATACGCAGTATTTT
>TRBV29-1|TRBJ1-2|many|TRBD1
CSVGDRGLSGYTF
TGCAGCGTTGGAGACAGGGGGTTAAGTGGCTACACCTTC
>TRBV18|TRBJ1-1|.|.
CASSSNRDTEAFF
TGTGCCAGCTCGTCGAACAGGGACACTGAAGCTTTCTTT
>TRBV5-5|TRBJ2-5|few|TRBD2
CASNPPRPASGLQETQYF
TGTGCCAGCAACCCCCCCAGGCCCGCTAGCGGATTGCAGGAGACCCAGTACTTC
>TRBV12-3/TRBV12-4|TRBJ2-7|.|.
CASSLTQGLLGEQYF
TGTGCCAGCAGTCTAACACAGGGTTTGTTGGGCGAGCAGTACTTC
>TRBV13|TRBJ1-2|many|TRBD1
CASSLGQAGGYTF
TGTGCCAGCAGCCTGGGACAGGCTGGGGGCTACACCTTC
>TRBV16|TRBJ1-1|many|.
CASSRGGTEAFF
TGTGCCAGCAGCCGAGGAGGGACTGAAGCTTTCTTT
>TRBV6-6|TRBJ1-3|.|TRBD1
CASSYSPGQGSPGNTIYF
TGTGCCAGCAGTTACTCTCCGGGACAGGGGTCCCCTGGAAACACCATATATTTT
>TRBV20-1|TRBJ1-5|.|.
CSASEFNSNQPQHF
TGCAGTGCTAGTGAGTTTAATAGCAATCAGCCCCAGCATTTT
>TRBV29-1|TRBJ2-1|few|TRBD1
CSVVRDRDIYNEQFF
TGCAGCGTTGTCCGGGACAGGGATATATACAATGAGCAGTTCTTC
>TRBV19|TRBJ1-5|.|TRBD1
CASTRRGQGSNQPQHF
TGTGCCAGTACCCGACGAGGACAGGGGAGCAATCAGCCCCAGCATTTT
>TRBV7-2|TRBJ1-2|.|.
CASSLKAASWGYTF
TGTGCCAGCAGCTTAAAGGCCGCCAGTTGGGGCTACACCTTC
>TRBV3-1|TRBJ1-2|few|.
CASSQGSSAYGYTF
TGTGCCAGCAGCCAGGGATCTTCGGCCTATGGCTACACCTTC
>TRBV6-1|TRBJ1-2|many|.
CASSEEWDGYTF
TGTGCCAGCAGTGAAGAGTGGGATGGCTACACCTTC
>TRBV19|TRBJ1-5|many|TRBD1
CASDRGKRSNQPQHF
TGTGCCAGCGACAGGGGGAAAAGGAGCAATCAGCCCCAGCATTTT
>TRBV7-2|TRBJ1-6|.|.
CASSLEGGLHSPLHF
TGTGCCAGCAGCTTAGAAGGGGGACTTCATTCACCCCTCCACTTT
>TRBV20-1|TRBJ2-7|many|.
CSARRGDLYEQYF
TGCAGTGCTAGACGAGGCGACCTCTACGAGCAGTACTTC
>TRBV3-1|TRBJ1-3|few|.
CASSQEGGSGNTIYF
TGTGCCAGCAGCCAAGAGGGGGGGTCTGGAAACACCATATATTTT
>TRBV7-3|TRBJ2-2|many|TRBD1
CASSPQSRDRTGELFF
TGTGCCAGCAGCCCCCAGTCCCGGGACAGAACCGGGGAGCTGTTTTTT
>TRBV7-8|TRBJ2-2|few|TRBD1
CASSGGGQGNTGELFF
TGTGCCAGCAGCGGGGGGGGACAGGGGAACACCGGGGAGCTGTTTTTT
>TRBV11-2|TRBJ2-7|.|.
CASSLDKGTGEYF
TGTGCCAGCAGCTTAGACAAGGGGACTGGAGAGTACTTC
>TRBV7-2|TRBJ1-5|.|.
CASSFGGSSNQPQHF
TGTGCCAGCAGCTTTGGGGGCAGTAGCAATCAGCCCCAGCATTTT
>TRBV3-1|TRBJ2-7|.|.
CASSQDIYYEQYF
TGTGCCAGCAGCCAAGATATCTACTACGAGCAGTACTTC
>TRBV5-1|TRBJ1-6|few|.
CASREGQGHNSPLHF
TGCGCCAGCAGAGAGGGCCAGGGTCATAATTCACCCCTCCACTTT
>TRBV12-3/TRBV12-4|TRBJ2-1|many|.
CASSFMGRAEVEQFF
TGTGCCAGCAGTTTTATGGGCAGGGCGGAGGTTGAGCAGTTCTTC
>TRBV12-3/TRBV12-4|TRBJ1-2|many|TRBD1
CASSSPGQGRFGYTF
TGTGCCAGCAGTTCTCCGGGACAGGGTCGTTTTGGCTACACCTTC
>TRBV7-9|TRBJ1-1|few|.
CASSQGGFLRSTEAFF
TGTGCCAGCAGCCAAGGGGGGTTCTTGAGGAGCACTGAAGCTTTCTTT
>TRBV5-1|TRBJ1-4|.|TRBD1
CASSRYRGSEEKLFF
TGCGCCAGCAGCCGATACAGGGGTTCGGAAGAAAAACTGTTTTTT
>TRBV9|TRBJ2-3|few|.
CASSVEGMADTQYF
TGTGCCAGCAGCGTGGAGGGTATGGCAGATACGCAGTATTTT
>TRBV19|TRBJ1-2|few|.
CASSIQLMGYTF
TGTGCCAGTAGTATTCAACTAATGGGCTACACCTTC
>TRBV12-3/TRBV12-4|TRBJ1-5|few|.
CASSSTLLSANQPQHF
TGTGCCAGCAGTTCCACCCTCCTTTCGGCCAATCAGCCCCAGCATTTT
>TRBV12-3/TRBV12-4|TRBJ2-1|many|.
CASSLASRGAEQFF
TGTGCCAGCAGTTTAGCATCTCGGGGGGCTGAGCAGTTCTTC
>TRBV7-9|TRBJ1-4|few|.
CASSPPYQGLNEKLFF
TGTGCCAGCAGCCCGCCGTACCAGGGTTTAAATGAAAAACTGTTTTTT